This T cell receptor (beta chain) was identified during a study of OX40 agonist ivuxolimab in advanced cancers. Findings and limits, study-wide: The study found that CD8+ T cells averaged more expanded clones than CD4+.

A note on this clone: Its cognate antigen is unknown.

Trimming stripped 0 bases from V and 1 base from J, with 6 bases between. The CDR3 runs 14 residues. The germline V gene encodes CDR1 LGHNA and CDR2 YSLEER. Here immunoSEQ multiplex PCR was the method, and the copy in TCRdb shows in-frame clones only, minus some. The profile shows 50,000 or so clones, around 84% of them singletons. The V and J genes are TRBV4-3 and TRBJ1-1, with D possibly being TRBD1 (5 bases). The specimen comprised CD4+ or CD8+ T cells sorted from blood, sampled in a trial of the OX40 agonist ivuxolimab. The source of this sequence is an adult with an advanced solid tumor such as melanoma, head and neck, liver or kidney cancer. The chain's CDR3 is CASSQDRENTEAFF. The CDR3 DNA follows: TGCGCCAGCAGCCAAGACAGGGAGAACACTGAAGCTTTCTTT.